Shown below are 25 T cell receptor beta chains from a single sample sequenced in a study of PD-L1 blockade in urothelial cancer. The protocol was immunoSEQ multiplex PCR, while the TCRdb copy is restricted to in-frame clones and leaves out a portion. The sample lists 70,000 or so clones, approximately 80% occurring once. The material sequenced was PBMCs, taken around atezolizumab (anti-PD-L1) treatment. The receptors come from a man aged 65 to 79 with urothelial cancer.

This sequence joins TRBV29-1 and TRBJ2-1, with 7 bases identical to TRBD1. Losses at the gene ends were 6 bases for V and 5 bases for J; bases not matched to a gene: 13. CDR1 and CDR2 from the germline V gene are SQVTM and ANQGSEA. The CDR3 totals 15 residues. The CDR3 reads CSVLFPGQRNNEQFF. Written as DNA, the CDR3 is TGCAGCGTACTTTTTCCGGGACAGAGGAACAATGAGCAGTTCTTC.

The chain carries TRBV7-9 and TRBJ2-6; a weak D match, TRBD1 (6 bases). Trimming took off 0 bases at V and 0 bases at J, with 12 bases between the two ends. Germline assignment: CDR1 SEHNR and CDR2 FQNEAQ (reference sequence). The CDR3 length is 18 residues. This CDR3 reads CASSLAQGAFSGANVLTF. The CDR3 DNA reads TGTGCCAGCAGCTTAGCACAGGGTGCCTTCTCTGGGGCCAACGTCCTGACTTTC.

The genes are TRBV7-3 and TRBJ2-3, with 10 nucleotides matching TRBD2. This CDR3 region has 16 residues. Germline values: CDR1 SGHTA, CDR2 FQGTGA. V lost 1 base to trimming and J lost 6 bases; unmatched junction nucleotides: 7. CDR3 residues: CASSLIGASGSDTQYF. CDR3 nucleotide sequence: TGTGCCAGCAGCTTAATAGGTGCTAGCGGGAGCGATACGCAGTATTTT.

The chain has TRBV30 and TRBJ2-7, with 7 positions matching TRBD1. This CDR3 is built from 15 residues. Germline V gene lookup returns CDR1 GTSNPN and CDR2 SVGIG (reference sequence). V shed 2 bases, J shed 0 bases, and the junction held 7 bases outside the gene matches. As DNA, the CDR3 is TGTGCCTGGAGTCCTATTGGGACAGTCTCCTACGAGCAGTACTTC. Protein product: CAWSPIGTVSYEQYF.

This clone was found once. J is TRBJ1-4 and V is TRBV7-6, with a weak D call TRBD1 (5 bases). The V gene's germline CDR1 is SGHVS and CDR2 FNYEAQ. CDR3 length equals 15 residues. Trimming stripped 0 bases from V and 8 bases from J, with 13 bases between. CDR3 protein: CASSLAPGSGEKLFF. As DNA, the CDR3 is TGTGCCAGCAGCTTAGCGCCAGGGTCAGGAGAAAAACTGTTTTTT. Full variable domain (outside the CDR3, taken from reference TRBV7-6 and TRBJ1-4): GAGVSQSPRYKVTKRGQDVALRCDPISGHVSLYWYRQALGQGPEFLTYFNYEAQQDKSGLPNDRFSAERPEGSISTLTIQRTEQRDSAMYRCASSLAPGSGEKLFFGSGTQLSVL.

V and J are TRBV5-5 and TRBJ2-7; 7 positions match TRBD2. Germline CDR1 is SGHKS and CDR2 is YYEKEE (reference sequence). The ends lost 4 bases at V and 1 base at J; junction bases unmatched: 5. The CDR3 consists of 14 residues. This CDR3 is CASSALAKSYEQYF. DNA of the CDR3: TGTGCCAGCAGCGCACTAGCGAAGTCCTACGAGCAGTACTTC.

The chain has TRBV6-5 and TRBJ2-4; TRBD1 aligns across 8 bases. This CDR3 spans 14 amino acids. Per the germline V gene, CDR1 is MNHEY and CDR2 is SVGAGI. Losses at the gene ends were 10 bases for V and 0 bases for J; bases not matched to a gene: 5. CDR3 protein: CATRTGLAKNIQYF. The CDR3 nucleotides read TGTGCCACGAGGACAGGGCTAGCCAAAAACATTCAGTACTTC.

This sequence joins TRBV5-1 and TRBJ1-2; TRBD1 agrees at 10 bases. This CDR3 has 16 residues. The V gene end was trimmed by 4 bases and the J gene end by 0 bases; junction bases not matched to a gene: 6. Germline assignment: CDR1 SGHRS and CDR2 YFSETQ. The CDR3: CASSAGTGASNYGYTF. For the CDR3, the DNA is TGCGCCAGCAGCGCGGGGACAGGGGCTTCTAACTATGGCTACACCTTC.

The genes are TRBV2 and TRBJ2-1; 9 nucleotides line up with TRBD2. V dropped 6 bases and J dropped 4; count of bases not matched to a gene: 16. In germline, CDR1 is SNHLY, CDR2 FYNNEI. CDR3 length: 18 residues. The CDR3 region is CASRGGGLAGFQYNEQFF. In nucleotides, the CDR3 is TGTGCCAGCAGGGGGGGCGGGCTAGCGGGATTCCAGTACAATGAGCAGTTCTTC.

This clone was picked up many times. The V and J genes are TRBV5-4 and TRBJ1-2, with TRBD1 identical over 7 bases. CDR3 length: 13 amino acids. Germline lookup yields CDR1 SGHNT and CDR2 YYREEE (reference sequence). After removal of 4 bases from V and 3 bases from J, the junction contained 3 bases not matched to a gene. Here the CDR3 reads CASSQDRDYGYTF. As DNA, the CDR3 is TGTGCCAGCAGCCAAGACAGGGACTATGGCTACACCTTC.

The chain links TRBV6-1 to TRBJ2-1, with 10 positions matching TRBD2. The CDR3 is 20 amino acids. J lost 0 bases, V lost 2 bases, and 13 bases had no gene match. Germline CDR1 reads MNHNS; CDR2 reads SASEGT. The CDR3 bases are TGTGCCAGCAGTGAATCGGGGCTAGCGGGAGCCTCCACCTCCTACAATGAGCAGTTCTTC. Translation gives CASSESGLAGASTSYNEQFF.

The chain employs TRBV5-4 and TRBJ2-2; 8 positions agree with TRBD1. CDR1 and CDR2 (germline): SGHNT, YYREEE (reference sequence). V lost 4 bases, J lost 0 bases, and 2 bases stayed unmatched. The CDR3 extends over 15 amino acids. The CDR3 nucleotides are TGTGCCAGCAGCCTACAGGGGGCGAACACCGGGGAGCTGTTTTTT. Translated: CASSLQGANTGELFF.

CDR3 loop: CASSASRGGAGNTIYF. Written as DNA, the CDR3 is TGTGCCAGCAGTGCTAGTAGAGGGGGAGCTGGAAACACCATATATTTT. The J gene is TRBJ1-3, the V gene TRBV6-1, with D possibly being TRBD1 (6 bases). The germline V gene encodes CDR1 MNHNS and CDR2 SASEGT. Trimming cost V 4 bases and J 2 bases, with 15 bases left between them. The CDR3 is made up of 16 amino acids.

V and J are TRBV7-8 and TRBJ2-3; 9 nucleotides align to TRBD2. The CDR3 is 18 residues long. The germline V gene encodes CDR1 SGHVS and CDR2 FQNEAQ. Trimming cost V 2 bases and J 1 base; bases outside gene matches: 10. The CDR3 region has the DNA TGTGCCAGCAGCTTAAGGCGGGAGGGAAGGGTGGGCACAGATACGCAGTATTTT. Translation: CASSLRREGRVGTDTQYF.

The chain combines TRBV27 with TRBJ2-7; 7 bases fit TRBD2. This CDR3 spans 14 amino acids. CDR1 is MNHEY and CDR2 is SMNVEV in the germline V gene (reference sequence). The trim removed 5 bases at V and 2 bases at J, leaving 6 bases unmatched. CDR3 nucleotide sequence: TGTGCCAGCAGTCTCAGGGAGGGACCCTACGAGCAGTACTTC. Translation: CASSLREGPYEQYF.

The rearrangement joins TRBV10-2 to TRBJ2-7; 11 bases are a match to TRBD2. V lost 6 bases, J lost 2 bases, and 6 bases stayed unmatched. The germline CDR1 and CDR2 sequences are WSHSY and SAAADI. This CDR3 is 15 amino acids long. CDR3 region: CASSLTSGDTYEQYF. The CDR3 DNA reads TGCGCCAGCAGCCTGACTAGCGGGGATACCTACGAGCAGTACTTC.

This chain links TRBV19 with TRBJ1-5, with D tentatively TRBD1 (6 bases). CDR3 length: 15 residues. CDR1 and CDR2 (germline): LNHDA, SQIVND (reference sequence). V lost 7 bases and J lost 6, with 19 bases in between. CDR3 in amino acids: CASTNSPGVGQPQHF. The DNA for the CDR3 is TGTGCCAGTACCAATTCTCCAGGGGTGGGTCAGCCCCAGCATTTT.

V usage is TRBV5-1 and J usage is TRBJ2-2, with D unresolved. The ends were cut back, 0 bases at V and 3 bases at J, with 3 bases in the middle. The CDR3 spans 13 residues. In germline, CDR1 is SGHRS, CDR2 YFSETQ. The CDR3 coding sequence is TGCGCCAGCAGCTTGGCTGACACCGGGGAGCTGTTTTTT. Amino acids: CASSLADTGELFF.

The chain employs TRBV10-3 and TRBJ2-3; 12 bases are a match to TRBD2. V lost 10 bases, J lost 4 bases, and 21 bases stayed unmatched. Germline lookup yields CDR1 ENHRY and CDR2 SYGVKD. CDR3 length: 19 amino acids. The CDR3 protein is CATAPRWGDGTSGPDTQYF. The CDR3 region has the DNA TGTGCCACCGCCCCCCGATGGGGGGACGGGACTAGCGGGCCAGATACGCAGTATTTT.

The rearrangement links TRBV7-9 to TRBJ2-7, with 11 bases that match TRBD2. The CDR3 extends over 15 amino acids. Trimming removed 1 base from V and 2 bases from J; junction bases left unmatched: 1. Germline assignment: CDR1 SEHNR and CDR2 FQNEAQ (reference sequence). CDR3 coding DNA: TGTGCCAGCAGCTTAGGACTAGCGGGACCCTACGAGCAGTACTTC. Residues: CASSLGLAGPYEQYF.

This chain joins TRBV5-4 and TRBJ2-5; no firm D call. CDR3 size: 13 residues. Looked up from germline, CDR1 is SGHNT and CDR2 is YYREEE (reference sequence). V lost 4 bases to trimming and J lost 1 base, with 8 bases between them. The CDR3 DNA follows: TGTGCCAGCAGCCGCGACTCCCAAGAGACCCAGTACTTC. Translating it yields CASSRDSQETQYF.

The rearrangement joins TRBV5-1 to TRBJ2-1; 8 positions match TRBD1. Germline V gives CDR1 SGHRS, CDR2 YFSETQ. The CDR3 consists of 16 residues. Germline trimming cut 3 bases from V and 6 bases from J; bases unmatched to any gene: 11. CDR3 amino acids: CASSWTANRGSNEQFF. The CDR3 nucleotides read TGCGCCAGCAGCTGGACCGCTAACAGGGGGAGCAATGAGCAGTTCTTC.

V gene TRBV9 combines with J gene TRBJ2-3, with 9 bases lining up with TRBD2. Germline loops: CDR1 SGDLS, CDR2 YYNGEE. The CDR3 has 16 residues. Trimming at V came to 0 bases and at J to 2 bases, leaving 4 bases not matched to a gene. The CDR3 sequence: CASSVGASGITDTQYF. The CDR3 DNA follows: TGTGCCAGCAGCGTAGGGGCTAGCGGGATCACAGATACGCAGTATTTT. The variable domain in full, completed from reference TRBV9 and TRBJ2-3, reads DSGVTQTPKHLITATGQRVTLRCSPRSGDLSVYWYQQSLDQGLQFLIQYYNGEERAKGNILERFSAQQFPDLHSELNLSSLELGDSALYFCASSVGASGITDTQYFGPGTRLTVL.

The genes are TRBV28 and TRBJ1-5; D uncertain. The CDR3 is made up of 13 amino acids. Germline V gene sequence: CDR1 MDHEN, CDR2 SYDVKM. The ends were cut back, 3 bases at V and 4 bases at J, with 7 bases in the middle. This CDR3 reads CASSLAGNQPQHF. CDR3 DNA sequence: TGTGCCAGCAGTTTGGCGGGGAATCAGCCCCAGCATTTT.

The gene calls are TRBV7-3 and TRBJ1-2; possibly TRBD1 for D (5 bases). The V and J ends lost 1 base and 6 bases respectively, with 9 bases between them. CDR3 length: 13 residues. Germline CDR1 reads SGHTA; CDR2 reads FQGTGA. The DNA of the CDR3 is TGTGCCAGCAGCTTAAATCCAGGGAATGGCTACACCTTC. This translates into CASSLNPGNGYTF.